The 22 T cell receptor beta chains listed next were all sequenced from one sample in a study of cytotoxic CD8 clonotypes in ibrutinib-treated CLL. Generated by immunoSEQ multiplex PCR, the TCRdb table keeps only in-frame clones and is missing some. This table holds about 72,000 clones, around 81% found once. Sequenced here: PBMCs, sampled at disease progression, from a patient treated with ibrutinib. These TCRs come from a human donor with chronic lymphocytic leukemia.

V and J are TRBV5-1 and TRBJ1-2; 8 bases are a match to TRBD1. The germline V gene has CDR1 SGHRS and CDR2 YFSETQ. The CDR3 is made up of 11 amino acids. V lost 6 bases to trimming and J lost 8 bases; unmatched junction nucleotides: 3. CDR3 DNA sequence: TGCGCCAGCACGACAGGGGCGGGCTACACCTTC. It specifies CASTTGAGYTF.

The DNA of the CDR3 is TGCTGCCTAGCGGGGGGGAGCACAGATACGCAGTATTTT. Protein product: CCLAGGSTDTQYF. The rearrangement links TRBV29-1 to TRBJ2-3, with 12 bases identical to TRBD2. Per germline, CDR1 SQVTM and CDR2 ANQGSEA. This CDR3 spans 13 amino acids.

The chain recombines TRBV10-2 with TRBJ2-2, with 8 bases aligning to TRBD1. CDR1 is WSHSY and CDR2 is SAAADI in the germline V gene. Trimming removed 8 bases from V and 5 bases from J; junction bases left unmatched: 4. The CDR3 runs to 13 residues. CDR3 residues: CASHGTGTGELFF. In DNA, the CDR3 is TGCGCCAGCCACGGGACAGGTACCGGGGAGCTGTTTTTT.

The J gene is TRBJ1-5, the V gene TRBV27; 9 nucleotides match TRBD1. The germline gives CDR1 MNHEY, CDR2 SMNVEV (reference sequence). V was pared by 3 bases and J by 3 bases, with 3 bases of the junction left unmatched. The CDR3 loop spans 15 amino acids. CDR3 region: CASSFGQGYNQPQHF. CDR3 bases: TGTGCCAGCAGTTTTGGACAGGGGTACAATCAGCCCCAGCATTTT.

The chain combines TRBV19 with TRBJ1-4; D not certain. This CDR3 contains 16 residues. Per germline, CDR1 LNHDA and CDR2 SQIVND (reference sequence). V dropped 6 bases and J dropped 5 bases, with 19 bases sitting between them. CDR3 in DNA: TGTGCCAGTAGCATACGGAGGACCTACCTGAATGAAAAACTGTTTTTT. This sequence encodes CASSIRRTYLNEKLFF.

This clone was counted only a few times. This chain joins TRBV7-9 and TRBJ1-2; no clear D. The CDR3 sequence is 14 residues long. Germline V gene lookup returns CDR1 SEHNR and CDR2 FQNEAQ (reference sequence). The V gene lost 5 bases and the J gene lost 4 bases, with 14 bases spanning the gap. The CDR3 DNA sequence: TGTGCCAGCAGCAGAGGGAGTGGCGGCTATGGCTACACCTTC. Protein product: CASSRGSGGYGYTF.

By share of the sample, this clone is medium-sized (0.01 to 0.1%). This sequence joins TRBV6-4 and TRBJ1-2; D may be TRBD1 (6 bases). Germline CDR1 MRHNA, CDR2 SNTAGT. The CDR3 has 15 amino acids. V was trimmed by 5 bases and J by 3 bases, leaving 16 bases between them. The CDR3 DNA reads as TGTGCCAGCAGTAAACAAGGACAGAGGTACTATGGCTACACCTTC. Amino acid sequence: CASSKQGQRYYGYTF.

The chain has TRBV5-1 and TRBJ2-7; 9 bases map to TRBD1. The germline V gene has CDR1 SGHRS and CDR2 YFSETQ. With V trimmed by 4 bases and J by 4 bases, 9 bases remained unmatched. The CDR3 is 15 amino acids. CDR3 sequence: CASSGMDRGTYEQYF. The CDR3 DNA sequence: TGCGCCAGCAGCGGTATGGACAGGGGTACGTACGAGCAGTACTTC.

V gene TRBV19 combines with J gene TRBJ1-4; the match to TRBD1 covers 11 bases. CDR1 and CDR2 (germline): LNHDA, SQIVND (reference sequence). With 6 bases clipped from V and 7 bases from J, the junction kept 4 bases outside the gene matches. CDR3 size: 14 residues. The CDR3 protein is CASRDRGRGEKLFF. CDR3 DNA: TGTGCCAGTAGGGACAGGGGGCGAGGTGAAAAACTGTTTTTT.

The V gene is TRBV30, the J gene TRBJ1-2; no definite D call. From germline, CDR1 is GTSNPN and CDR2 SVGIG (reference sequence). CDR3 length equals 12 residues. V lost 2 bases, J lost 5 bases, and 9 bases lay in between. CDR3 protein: CAWSRTGYGYTF. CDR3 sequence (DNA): TGTGCCTGGAGTCGGACTGGGTATGGCTACACCTTC. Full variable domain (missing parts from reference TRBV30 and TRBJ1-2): SQTIHQWPATLVQPVGSPLSLECTVEGTSNPNLYWYRQAAGRGLQLLFYSVGIGQISSEVPQNLSASRPQDRQFILSSKKLLLSDSGFYLCAWSRTGYGYTFGSGTRLTVV.

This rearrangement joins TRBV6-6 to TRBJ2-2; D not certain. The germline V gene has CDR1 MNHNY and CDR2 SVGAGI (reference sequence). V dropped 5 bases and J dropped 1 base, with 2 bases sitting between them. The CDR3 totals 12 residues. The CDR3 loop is CASSRNTGELFF. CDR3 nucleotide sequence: TGTGCCAGCAGTCGGAACACCGGGGAGCTGTTTTTT.

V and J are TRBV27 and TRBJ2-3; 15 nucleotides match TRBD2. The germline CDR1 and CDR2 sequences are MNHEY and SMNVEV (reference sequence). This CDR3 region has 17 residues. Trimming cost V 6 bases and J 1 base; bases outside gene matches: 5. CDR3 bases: TGTGCCAGCAGAGGGACTAGCGGGAGGCCGGGCACAGATACGCAGTATTTT. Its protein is CASRGTSGRPGTDTQYF.

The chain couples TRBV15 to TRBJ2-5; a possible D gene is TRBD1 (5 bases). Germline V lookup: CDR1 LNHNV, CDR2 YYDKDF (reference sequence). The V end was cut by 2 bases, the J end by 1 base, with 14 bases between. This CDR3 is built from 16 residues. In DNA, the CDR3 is TGTGCCACCAGCAGATACGAAACAGGCTTCCAAGAGACCCAGTACTTC. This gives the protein CATSRYETGFQETQYF.

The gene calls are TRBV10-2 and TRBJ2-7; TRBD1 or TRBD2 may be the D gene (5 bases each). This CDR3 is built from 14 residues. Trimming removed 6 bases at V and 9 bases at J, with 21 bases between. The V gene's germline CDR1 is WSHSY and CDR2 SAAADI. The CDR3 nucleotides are TGCGCCAGCAGGGACCGGGACGACGGGGTAGGGCAGTACTTC. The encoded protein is CASRDRDDGVGQYF.

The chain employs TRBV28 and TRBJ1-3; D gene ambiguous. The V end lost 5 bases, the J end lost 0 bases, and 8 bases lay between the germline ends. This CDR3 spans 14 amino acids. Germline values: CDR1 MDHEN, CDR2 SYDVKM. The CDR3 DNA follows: TGTGCCAGCAGTAAGACCCACTCTGGAAACACCATATATTTT. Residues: CASSKTHSGNTIYF. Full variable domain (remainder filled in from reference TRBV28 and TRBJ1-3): DVKVTQSSRYLVKRTGEKVFLECVQDMDHENMFWYRQDPGLGLRLIYFSYDVKMKEKGDIPEGYSVSREKKERFSLILESASTNQTSMYLCASSKTHSGNTIYFGEGSWLTVV.

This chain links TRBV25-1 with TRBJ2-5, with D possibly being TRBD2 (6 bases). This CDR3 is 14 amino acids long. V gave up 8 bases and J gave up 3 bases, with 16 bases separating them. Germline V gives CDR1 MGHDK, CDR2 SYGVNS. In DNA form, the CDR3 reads TGTGCCAGCGCCCAGCCTGGGGGGAAAGAGACCCAGTACTTC. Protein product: CASAQPGGKETQYF.

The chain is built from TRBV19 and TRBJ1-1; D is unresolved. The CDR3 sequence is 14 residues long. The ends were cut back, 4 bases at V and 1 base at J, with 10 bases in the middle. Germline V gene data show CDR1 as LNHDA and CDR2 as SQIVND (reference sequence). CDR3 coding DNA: TGTGCCAGTAGTACAACCCCAGGGAACACTGAAGCTTTCTTT. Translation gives CASSTTPGNTEAFF.

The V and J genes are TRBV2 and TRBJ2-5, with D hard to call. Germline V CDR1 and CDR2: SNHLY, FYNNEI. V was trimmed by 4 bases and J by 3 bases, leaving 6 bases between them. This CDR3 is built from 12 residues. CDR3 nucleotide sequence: TGTGCCAGCAGTGTGGAGAAAGAGACCCAGTACTTC. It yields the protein CASSVEKETQYF. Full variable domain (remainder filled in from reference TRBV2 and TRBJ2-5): EPEVTQTPSHQVTQMGQEVILRCVPISNHLYFYWYRQILGQKVEFLVSFYNNEISEKSEIFDDQFSVERPDGSNFTLKIRSTKLEDSAMYFCASSVEKETQYFGPGTRLLVL.

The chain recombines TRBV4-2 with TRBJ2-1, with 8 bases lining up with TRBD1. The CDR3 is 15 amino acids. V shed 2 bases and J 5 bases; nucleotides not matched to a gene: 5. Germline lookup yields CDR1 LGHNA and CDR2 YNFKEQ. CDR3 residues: CASSQTGTGNNEQFF. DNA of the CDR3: TGTGCCAGCAGCCAAACCGGGACAGGTAACAATGAGCAGTTCTTC.

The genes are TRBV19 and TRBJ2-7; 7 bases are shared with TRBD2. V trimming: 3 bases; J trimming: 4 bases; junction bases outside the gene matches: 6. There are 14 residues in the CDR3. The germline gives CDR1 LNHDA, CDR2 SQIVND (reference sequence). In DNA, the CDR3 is TGTGCCAGTAGTATCCGAGCGGGAAGTTACGAGCAGTACTTC. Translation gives CASSIRAGSYEQYF.

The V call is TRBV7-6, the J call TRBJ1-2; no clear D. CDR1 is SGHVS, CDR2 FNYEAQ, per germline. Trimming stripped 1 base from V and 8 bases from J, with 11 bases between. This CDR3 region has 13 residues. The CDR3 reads CASSLEQLRGYTF. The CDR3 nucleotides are TGTGCCAGCAGCTTAGAACAGCTCAGGGGCTACACCTTC.

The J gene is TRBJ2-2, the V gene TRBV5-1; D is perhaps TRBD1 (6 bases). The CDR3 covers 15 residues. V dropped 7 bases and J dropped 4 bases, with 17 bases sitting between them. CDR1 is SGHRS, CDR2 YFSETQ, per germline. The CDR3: CASRPLQGLTGELFF. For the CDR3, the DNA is TGCGCCAGCCGTCCGTTGCAGGGGCTCACCGGGGAGCTGTTTTTT.